Below, 8 T cell receptor beta chains from the same sample are listed, as sequenced in a study of blood T cells in healthy people across ages. Then a second PCR, running about 6 to 12 cycles, was carried out with a sample-barcoded 5' primer and a J-beta primer mix. TCRdb called the 5' RACE reads again in MiXCR, with one record for every CDR3 protein. The table includes approximately 690,000 distinct CDR3 sequences, approximately 50% detected once. Sequencing input: blood. The receptors here all came from a man aged 55 to 70 in good health.

Points on this clonotype: This could be a read error, since a much larger clone is one nucleotide away. The J gene is TRBJ2-3, the V gene TRBV20-1; no clear D. Per germline, CDR1 DFQATT and CDR2 SNEGSKA (reference sequence). The CDR3 is 13 amino acids. Trimming shortened V by 1 base and J by 10 bases, and 15 bases separated the two germline ends. CDR3 nucleotide sequence: TGCAGTGCTAGAGGCCCGATTGCGGATGCGCAGTATTTT. Translation: CSARGPIADAQYF.

This clonotype was detected a few times. The rearrangement links TRBV2 to TRBJ2-7; D may be TRBD1 or TRBD2 (5 bases each). The CDR3 is 16 residues long. The germline V gene has CDR1 SNHLY and CDR2 FYNNEI. The V end lost 4 bases, the J end lost 0 bases, and 16 bases lay between the germline ends. The CDR3 loop reads CASSGGPLVSSYEQYF. The DNA for the CDR3 is TGTGCCAGCAGTGGGGGACCCTTGGTGAGCTCCTACGAGCAGTACTTC. Variable domain in full (rest from reference TRBV2 and TRBJ2-7): EPEVTQTPSHQVTQMGQEVILRCVPISNHLYFYWYRQILGQKVEFLVSFYNNEISEKSEIFDDQFSVERPDGSNFTLKIRSTKLEDSAMYFCASSGGPLVSSYEQYFGPGTRLTVT.

V and J are TRBV6-6 and TRBJ1-1; D is perhaps TRBD1 (5 bases). The CDR3 sequence is 16 residues long. Trimming left V 2 bases short and J 1 base short, with 14 bases between. The V gene's germline CDR1 is MNHNY and CDR2 SVGAGI (reference sequence). The CDR3: CASSYGGAGGNTEAFF. The CDR3 DNA follows: TGTGCCAGCAGTTACGGTGGGGCTGGGGGGAACACTGAAGCTTTCTTT.

The chain couples TRBV12-3 or TRBV12-4 to TRBJ2-2, with TRBD1 matching 7 bases. V lost 5 bases, J lost 4 bases, and 10 bases stayed unmatched. This CDR3 contains 16 residues. The CDR3: CASSPTGTAFTGELFF. The CDR3 DNA reads as TGTGCCAGCAGTCCAACCGGGACAGCATTCACCGGGGAGCTGTTTTTT.

CDR3 in amino acids: CASMDGFQGNEQFF. The CDR3 nucleotides are TGCGCCAGCATGGATGGGTTTCAAGGGAATGAGCAGTTCTTC. V usage is TRBV5-1 and J usage is TRBJ2-1; D not resolved. Germline V gene lookup returns CDR1 SGHRS and CDR2 YFSETQ. V lost 6 bases to trimming and J lost 7 bases, with 17 bases between them. CDR3 length: 14 amino acids.

This clonotype is a singleton in its sample. The chain employs TRBV6-2 or TRBV6-3 and TRBJ1-5; 7 bases agree with TRBD1. The length of the CDR3 is 14 residues. CDR1 and CDR2 (germline): MNHEY, SVGEGT. V lost 7 bases and J lost 2; bases outside the gene matches: 5. CDR3: CASNTGTGNQPQHF. CDR3 coding DNA: TGTGCCAGCAACACCGGGACAGGCAATCAGCCCCAGCATTTT.

This clonotype was detected only a few times. The chain joins TRBV7-2 to TRBJ1-4; D is unresolved. The CDR3 consists of 16 residues. Germline V gene data show CDR1 as SGHTA and CDR2 as FQGNSA. The germline V and J ends were trimmed by 1 base and 2 bases, with 11 bases remaining between them. The CDR3 is CASSLVSASTNEKLFF. For the CDR3, the DNA is TGTGCCAGCAGCTTAGTCTCGGCCAGCACTAATGAAAAACTGTTTTTT. Drawing the rest from reference TRBV7-2 and TRBJ1-4, the complete variable domain is GAGVSQSPSNKVTEKGKDVELRCDPISGHTALYWYRQSLGQGLEFLIYFQGNSAPDKSGLPSDRFSAERTGGSVSTLTIQRTQQEDSAVYLCASSLVSASTNEKLFFGSGTQLSVL.

J is TRBJ1-6 and V is TRBV28; 10 positions agree with TRBD1. The CDR3 length is 18 residues. J gave up 4 bases and V 4 bases, and 10 bases lay outside the gene matches. Germline CDR1 MDHEN, CDR2 SYDVKM. As DNA, the CDR3 is TGTGCCAGCAGTTATCGACAGGGGGCACCCGGTTATAATTCACCCCTCCACTTT. Translation gives CASSYRQGAPGYNSPLHF.